This entry concerns a single T cell receptor (beta chain). What it binds is unknown. The V gene end was trimmed by 0 bases and the J gene end by 2 bases; junction bases not matched to a gene: 7. Germline values: CDR1 SGHDT, CDR2 YYEEEE. The CDR3 is 17 amino acids. The record originates from a study of shared clonotypes between healthy human individuals. Study-wide points: Across subsets, estimated richness was generally greater for naive than for memory populations. A handful of donors held roughly 5% of naive CD4 clonotypes in common.

CD8 cells classed as naive were CD45RO-negative and positively selected for CCR7, excluding terminally differentiated effector memory CD45RA+ cells. Caucasian adults residing in Nashville, Tennessee made up all the donors. As processed by the authors: With immunoSEQ giving junction-only sequences and no quality scores, filtering differed. Here immunoSEQ multiplex PCR was the method, and the copy in TCRdb shows in-frame clones only, minus some. V and J calls and clone size come straight from that table; D and trimming were deduced from the DNA. The sample lists just over 2,000,000 clones; about 94% were seen once.

Sequenced: naive CD8+ T cells sorted from blood. The chain carries TRBV5-6 and TRBJ2-3; 9 bases map to TRBD2. This TCR was recovered from a man aged 18 to 30 in good health. The CDR3 loop is CASSLGGAGGPTDTQYF. The CDR3 nucleotides are TGTGCCAGCAGCTTGGGAGGAGCGGGGGGCCCCACAGATACGCAGTATTTT.